What follows is one T cell receptor beta chain and its context. The sample originates from a study of identifying expanded T cells in peripheral blood. CDR1 SGHKS and CDR2 YYEKEE come from the germline V gene (reference sequence). With 6 bases removed from V and 3 bases from J, the gap between germline ends came to 10 bases. The CDR3 length is 14 residues. Healthy donors had no documented immune events, such as infections, while sampled. Profiling relied on immunoSEQ multiplex PCR, and the TCRdb table lists in-frame clones only, not all of them. The repertoire consists of approximately 92,000 clones, with roughly 84% occurring once and the leading ten covering approximately 4.5%.

This TCR derives from a person aged 18 to 75 in good health. The sequencing input was blood. V is TRBV5-5 and J is TRBJ2-6; D ambiguous. In DNA form, the CDR3 reads TGTGCCAGCATTTACGGGCGTGGGGCCAACGTCCTGACTTTC. This sequence encodes CASIYGRGANVLTF.